The TCR beta chain described here comes from a study of vaccination and CD4 T cells after COVID-19. Study details: Cultures designated as controls were supplied with a CEFX pool, an HIV-1 Nef pool, or no peptide. Study-wide points: From a median of about 20 to 38, SARS-CoV-2-reactive clonotypes increased, though not significantly. Convalescent patients displayed spike mono-reactivity in 304 of 307 vaccine-specific clones.

Trimming cost V 7 bases and J 2 bases; bases outside gene matches: 5. CDR1 and CDR2 from the germline V gene are LNHDA and SQIVND (reference sequence). The CDR3 extends over 14 amino acids. Specified treatment: approximately nine-day PBMC culture with coronavirus spike peptide pools or control peptides (ViraFEST assay). ViraFEST grew antigen-specific T cells using peptide pools, then sequenced TCRs. Regarding this clonotype: Its antigen is undetermined.

The Oncomine TCR Beta short-read assay was what sequenced the DNA obtained from cultured CD4+ T cells. TCRdb redid the calling of the PCR reads with MiXCR, one entry per CDR3 protein. The data contain around 12,000 distinct CDR3 sequences, 35% to 45% of them singletons. This TCR came from a human donor who had recovered from COVID-19. This specimen consisted of CD4+ T cells from blood, cultured in vitro, obtained after SARS-CoV-2 vaccination. The rearrangement links TRBV19 to TRBJ1-3; the match to TRBD1 covers 7 bases. In nucleotides, the CDR3 is TGTGCCAGTACCGCGGGACAGCCTGGAAACACCATATATTTT. Protein sequence: CASTAGQPGNTIYF.